This TCR beta chain was recorded in a study of immune evolution from preneoplasia to lung adenocarcinoma. Findings of the study overall: Normal lung had the highest top T cell clone frequencies. Clonality was highest in normal lung, lower in later-stage lesions apparently.

The CDR3 length is 17 residues. CDR1 and CDR2 from the germline V gene are GTSNPN and SVGIG (reference sequence). V lost 2 bases, J lost 0 bases, and 10 bases stayed unmatched. Turning to this clone: Antigen specificity is unknown.

Between the mid-2010s and the late 2010s, patients underwent resection in Japan or China. The method was immunoSEQ multiplex PCR; TCRdb's version includes in-frame clones alone and lacks a portion of them. The top ten hold around 28% of the sample, which has some 10,000 clones, 76% seen once. Material: FFPE normal lung tissue adjacent to the tumor. The sequence derives from a person aged 55 to 69 with lung adenocarcinoma. Some clones in this sample may be carry-over from other donors' samples. The chain links TRBV30 to TRBJ2-1; 7 nucleotides align to TRBD2. CDR3 in amino acids: CAWSWWEGSSSYNEQFF. CDR3 in DNA: TGTGCCTGGAGTTGGTGGGAGGGGTCGAGCTCCTACAATGAGCAGTTCTTC.